This T cell receptor (beta chain) was captured in a study of T cells in Graves' hyperthyroidism and ophthalmopathy. With 2 bases clipped from V and 1 base from J, the junction kept 4 bases outside the gene matches. Per germline, CDR1 SGHDT and CDR2 YYEEEE. The CDR3 spans 16 residues. Stable hyperthyroidism: no ophthalmopathy progression over 18 months of follow-up. Newly diagnosed hyperthyroidism, duration under 2 months, in patients aged 18 to 65. Lactation, pregnancy, other autoimmune disease or uncontrolled infection excluded patients. This clonotype was recorded only once. Amplified TCR beta CDR3 regions came from RNA transcripts. RT-PCR in the first round (using the HTBI primer set) targeted the TCR CDR3. TCRdb re-called the multiplex PCR reads with MiXCR, one entry per CDR3 protein. In the table there are around 340,000 distinct CDR3 sequences, about 14% of which are singletons.

The rearrangement links TRBV5-6 to TRBJ2-2; 8 bases match TRBD2. The sequenced material came from blood. This receptor was identified in a woman in her 30s with Graves' hyperthyroidism. The DNA of the CDR3 is TGTGCCAGCAGCTTTAAACTAGCGGAGAACACCGGGGAGCTGTTTTTT. Its translation is CASSFKLAENTGELFF.